This T cell receptor beta chain was documented in a study of identical twins. Study-wide points: Beta out-of-frame sequences showed weaker excess sharing between twins. Zero-insertion findings could be partly confounded by invariant cells (MAIT and iNKT cells). Insertions were reduced in abundant cord blood beta clonotypes but not in memory repertoires. Instead of following the same donors, the conclusions were based on cross-sectional statistical analysis.

The J segment lost 5 bases and the V segment lost 5 bases, leaving 7 bases of the junction unmatched. CDR3 length: 16 residues. A word on this clonotype: The antigen is unknown.

TCRdb independently ran MiXCR on the 5' RACE reads; one entry per CDR3 protein. The sample holds about 790,000 distinct CDR3 sequences, about 20% seen once. These data are also associated with another study on T cells expressing NK-cell markers.

Material for sequencing was PBMCs. The sequence came from a woman aged 18-29 years in good health. The chain combines TRBV12-3 or TRBV12-4 with TRBJ2-7; 15 bases are shared with TRBD2. This CDR3 is CASSPGLAGGPNEQYF. The CDR3 DNA reads as TGTGCCAGCAGTCCTGGACTAGCGGGAGGGCCTAACGAGCAGTACTTC.